This paragraph reports one TCR beta chain. Its antigen remains unknown. This may come from a read error, since a much larger clone is one base off. Using RNA template, CDR3s of TCR alpha and beta were amplified with iRepertoire arm-PCR. TCRdb reanalysed the multiplex PCR reads using MiXCR and keeps one entry per CDR3 protein. The sample lists 300,000 to 400,000 distinct CDR3 sequences; 41% were seen once. These data come from a study of glioma-infiltrating T cells. Study-wide background: Before surgery, glioma patients received dexamethasone for at most six days. Sequencing aimed for about 4.5- to 10-fold coverage of roughly one million peripheral T cells.

The CDR3 consists of 14 residues. The V gene's germline CDR1 is MDHEN and CDR2 SYDVKM. The V gene end was trimmed by 6 bases and the J gene end by 10 bases; junction bases not matched to a gene: 10. Study observations and caveats: Shared blood CDR3 signature motifs marked patients with low tissue-blood divergence.

The sequence was obtained from a human donor with low-grade glioma or glioblastoma, undergoing nonglioma brain surgery, or in good health (not recorded which). The chain uses TRBV28 and TRBJ2-1; TRBD1 aligns across 9 bases. Source material: glioma tissue, nonneoplastic brain tissue, or PBMCs (not recorded which). CDR3 loop: CASSLLQGAHEQFF. The CDR3 DNA is TGTGCCAGCAGCCTCTTACAGGGGGCTCACGAGCAGTTCTTC.